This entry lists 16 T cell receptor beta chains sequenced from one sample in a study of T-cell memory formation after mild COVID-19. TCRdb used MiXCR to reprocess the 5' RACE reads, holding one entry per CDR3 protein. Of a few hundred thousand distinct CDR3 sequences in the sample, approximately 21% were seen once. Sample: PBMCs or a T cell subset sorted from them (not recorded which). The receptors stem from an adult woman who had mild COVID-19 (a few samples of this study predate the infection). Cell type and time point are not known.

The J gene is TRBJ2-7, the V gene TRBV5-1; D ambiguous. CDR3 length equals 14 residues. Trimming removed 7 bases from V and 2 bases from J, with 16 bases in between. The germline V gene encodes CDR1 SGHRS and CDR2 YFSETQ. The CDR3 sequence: CASAQSGVPYEQYF. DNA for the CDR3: TGCGCCAGCGCCCAATCGGGCGTTCCCTACGAGCAGTACTTC.

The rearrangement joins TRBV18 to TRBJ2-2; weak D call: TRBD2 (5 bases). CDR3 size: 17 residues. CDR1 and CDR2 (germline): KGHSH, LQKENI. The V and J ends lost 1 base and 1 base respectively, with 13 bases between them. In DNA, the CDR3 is TGTGCCAGCTCACCACTCGGGGAGACGTTGAACACCGGGGAGCTGTTTTTT. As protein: CASSPLGETLNTGELFF.

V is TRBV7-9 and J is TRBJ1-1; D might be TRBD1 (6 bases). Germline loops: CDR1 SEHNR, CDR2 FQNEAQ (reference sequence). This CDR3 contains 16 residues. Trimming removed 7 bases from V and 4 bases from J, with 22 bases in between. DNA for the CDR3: TGTGCCAGCATACCCGGGACACGAAGAGAGTTCACTGAAGCTTTCTTT. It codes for CASIPGTRREFTEAFF.

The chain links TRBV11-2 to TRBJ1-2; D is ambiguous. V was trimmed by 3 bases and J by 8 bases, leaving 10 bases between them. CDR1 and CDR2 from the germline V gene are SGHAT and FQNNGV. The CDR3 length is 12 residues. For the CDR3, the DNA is TGTGCCAGCAGCTTGGGGAGTTCGGGCTACACCTTC. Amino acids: CASSLGSSGYTF.

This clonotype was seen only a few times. The CDR3 protein is CASSDRSSYEQYF. The DNA of the CDR3 is TGTGCCAGCAGTGACAGGAGCTCCTACGAGCAGTACTTC. The V call is TRBV2, the J call TRBJ2-7; D gene unclear. V gave up 3 bases and J gave up 0 bases, with 6 bases separating them. This CDR3 spans 13 amino acids. In germline, CDR1 is SNHLY, CDR2 FYNNEI.

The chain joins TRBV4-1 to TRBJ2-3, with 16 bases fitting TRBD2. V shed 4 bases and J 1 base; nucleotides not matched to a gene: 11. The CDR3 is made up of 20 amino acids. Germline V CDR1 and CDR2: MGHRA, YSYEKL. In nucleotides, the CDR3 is TGCGCCAGCAGCCGCGCGGGGACTAGCGGGGGGGCCCTGGGCACAGATACGCAGTATTTT. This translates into CASSRAGTSGGALGTDTQYF.

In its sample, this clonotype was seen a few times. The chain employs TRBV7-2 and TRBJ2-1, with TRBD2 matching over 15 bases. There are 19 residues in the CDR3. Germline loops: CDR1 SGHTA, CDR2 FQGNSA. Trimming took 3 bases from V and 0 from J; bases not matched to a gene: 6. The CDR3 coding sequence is TGTGCCAGCAGCTTCCTGGGACTAGCGGGGGGTAGCTCCTACAATGAGCAGTTCTTC. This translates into CASSFLGLAGGSSYNEQFF.

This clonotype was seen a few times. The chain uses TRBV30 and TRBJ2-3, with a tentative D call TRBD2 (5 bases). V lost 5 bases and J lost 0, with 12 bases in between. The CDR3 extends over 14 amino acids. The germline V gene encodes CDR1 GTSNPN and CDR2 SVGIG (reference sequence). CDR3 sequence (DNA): TGTGCCTGGTCAGCGGTCTCTAGCACAGATACGCAGTATTTT. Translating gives CAWSAVSSTDTQYF.

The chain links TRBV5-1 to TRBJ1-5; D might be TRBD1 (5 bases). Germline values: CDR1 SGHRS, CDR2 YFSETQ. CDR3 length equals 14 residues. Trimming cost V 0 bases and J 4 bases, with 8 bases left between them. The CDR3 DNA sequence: TGCGCCAGCAGCTTGGAAGGGGATAATCAGCCCCAGCATTTT. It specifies CASSLEGDNQPQHF.

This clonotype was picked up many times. CDR3 nucleotides: TGTGCCAGCAGCCACAGGGAATCGAAAAGAGGCTACACCTTC. Its protein is CASSHRESKRGYTF. This chain connects TRBV3-1 to TRBJ1-2; TRBD1 might be the D (5 bases). Deletions cut 3 bases from V and 8 bases from J, with 16 bases between. The CDR3 runs to 14 residues. Germline CDR1 reads LGHDT; CDR2 reads YNNKEL (reference sequence).

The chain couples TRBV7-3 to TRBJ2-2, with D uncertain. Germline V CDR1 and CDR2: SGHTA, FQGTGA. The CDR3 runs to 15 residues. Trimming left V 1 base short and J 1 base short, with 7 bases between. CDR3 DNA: TGTGCCAGCAGCTTAAGTACAAAGAACACCGGGGAGCTGTTTTTT. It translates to CASSLSTKNTGELFF.

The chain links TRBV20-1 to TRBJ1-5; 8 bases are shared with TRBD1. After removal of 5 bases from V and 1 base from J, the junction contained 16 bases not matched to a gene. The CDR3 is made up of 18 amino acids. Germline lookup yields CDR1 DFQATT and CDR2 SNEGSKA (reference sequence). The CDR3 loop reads CSAGEGFRGRRSNQPQHF. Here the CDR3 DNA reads TGCAGTGCTGGGGAGGGGTTCAGGGGGCGCCGGAGCAATCAGCCCCAGCATTTT.

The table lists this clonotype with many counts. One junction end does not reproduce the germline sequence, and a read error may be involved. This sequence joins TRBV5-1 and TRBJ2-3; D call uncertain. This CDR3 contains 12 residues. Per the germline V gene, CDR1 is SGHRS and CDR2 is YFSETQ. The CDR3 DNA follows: TGTGCCAGCAGCTCTAGCACAGATACGCAGTATTTT. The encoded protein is CASSSSTDTQYF. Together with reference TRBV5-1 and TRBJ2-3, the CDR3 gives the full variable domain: KAGVTQTPRYLIKTRGQQVTLSCSPISGHRSVSWYQQTPGQGLQFLFEYFSETQRNKGNFPGRFSGRQFSNSRSEMNVSTLELGDSALYLCASSSSTDTQYFGPGTRLTVL.

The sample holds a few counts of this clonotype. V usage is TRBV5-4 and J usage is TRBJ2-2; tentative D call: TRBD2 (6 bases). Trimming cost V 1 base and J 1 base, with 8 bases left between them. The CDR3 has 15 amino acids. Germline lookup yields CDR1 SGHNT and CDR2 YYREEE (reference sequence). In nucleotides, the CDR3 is TGTGCCAGCAGCTTGTGGACTAAGAACACCGGGGAGCTGTTTTTT. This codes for CASSLWTKNTGELFF.

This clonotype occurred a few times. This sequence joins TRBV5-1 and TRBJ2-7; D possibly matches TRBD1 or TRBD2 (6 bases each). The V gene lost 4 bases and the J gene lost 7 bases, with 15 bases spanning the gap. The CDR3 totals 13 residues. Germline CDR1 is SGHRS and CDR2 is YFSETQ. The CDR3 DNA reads TGCGCCAGCAGCGCGGAGGGGGTCGGGGAGCAGTACTTC. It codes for CASSAEGVGEQYF. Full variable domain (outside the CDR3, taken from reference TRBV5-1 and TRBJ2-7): KAGVTQTPRYLIKTRGQQVTLSCSPISGHRSVSWYQQTPGQGLQFLFEYFSETQRNKGNFPGRFSGRQFSNSRSEMNVSTLELGDSALYLCASSAEGVGEQYFGPGTRLTVT.

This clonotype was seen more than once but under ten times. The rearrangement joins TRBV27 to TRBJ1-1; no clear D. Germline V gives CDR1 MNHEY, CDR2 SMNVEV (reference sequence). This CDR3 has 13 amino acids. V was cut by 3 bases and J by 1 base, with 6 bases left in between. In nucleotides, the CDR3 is TGTGCCAGCAGTTTTTCGACGAACACTGAAGCTTTCTTT. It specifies CASSFSTNTEAFF.